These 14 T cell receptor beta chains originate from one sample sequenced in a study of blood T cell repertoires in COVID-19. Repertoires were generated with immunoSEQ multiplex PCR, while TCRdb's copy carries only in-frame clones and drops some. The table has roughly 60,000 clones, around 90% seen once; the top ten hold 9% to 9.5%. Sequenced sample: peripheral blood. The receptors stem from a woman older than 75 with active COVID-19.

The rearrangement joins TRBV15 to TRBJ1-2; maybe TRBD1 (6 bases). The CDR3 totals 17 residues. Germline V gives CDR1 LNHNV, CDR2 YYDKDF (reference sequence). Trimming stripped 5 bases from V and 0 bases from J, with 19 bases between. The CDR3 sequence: CATSPVPGAGPNYGYTF. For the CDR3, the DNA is TGTGCCACCAGCCCAGTCCCAGGGGCGGGCCCTAACTATGGCTACACCTTC.

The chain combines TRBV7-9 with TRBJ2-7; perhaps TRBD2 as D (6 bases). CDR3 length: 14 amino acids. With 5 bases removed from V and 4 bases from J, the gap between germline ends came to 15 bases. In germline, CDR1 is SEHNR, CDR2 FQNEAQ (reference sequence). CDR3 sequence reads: CASSPGRGGYEQYF. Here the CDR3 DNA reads TGTGCCAGCAGCCCGGGAAGAGGAGGGTACGAGCAGTACTTC.

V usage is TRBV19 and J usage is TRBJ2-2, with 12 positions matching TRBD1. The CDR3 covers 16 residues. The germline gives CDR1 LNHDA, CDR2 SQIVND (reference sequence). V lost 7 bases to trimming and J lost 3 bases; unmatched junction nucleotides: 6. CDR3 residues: CASTEGQGADTGELFF. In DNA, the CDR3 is TGTGCCAGTACGGAGGGACAGGGGGCAGACACCGGGGAGCTGTTTTTT. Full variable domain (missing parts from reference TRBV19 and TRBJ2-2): DGGITQSPKYLFRKEGQNVTLSCEQNLNHDAMYWYRQDPGQGLRLIYYSQIVNDFQKGDIAEGYSVSREKKESFPLTVTSAQKNPTAFYLCASTEGQGADTGELFFGEGSRLTVL.

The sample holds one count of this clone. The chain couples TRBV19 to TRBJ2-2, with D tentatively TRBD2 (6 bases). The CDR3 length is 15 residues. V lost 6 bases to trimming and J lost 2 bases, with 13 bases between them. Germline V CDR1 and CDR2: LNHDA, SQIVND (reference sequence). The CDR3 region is CASRGGAFNTGELFF. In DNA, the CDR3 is TGTGCCAGTAGAGGCGGGGCCTTCAACACCGGGGAGCTGTTTTTT.

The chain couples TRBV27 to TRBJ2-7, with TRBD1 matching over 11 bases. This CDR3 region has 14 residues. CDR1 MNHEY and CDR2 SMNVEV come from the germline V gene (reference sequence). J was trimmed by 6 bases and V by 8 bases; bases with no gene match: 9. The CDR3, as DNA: TGTGCCAGCGGACCGGGACAGGGGGGCTCCGAGCAGTACGTC. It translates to CASGPGQGGSEQYV.

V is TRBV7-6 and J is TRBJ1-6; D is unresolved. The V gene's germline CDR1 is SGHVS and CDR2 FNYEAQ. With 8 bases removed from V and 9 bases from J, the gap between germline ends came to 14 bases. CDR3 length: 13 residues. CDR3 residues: CASATNLGSPLHF. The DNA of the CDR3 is TGTGCCAGCGCTACCAACCTTGGTTCACCCCTCCACTTT.

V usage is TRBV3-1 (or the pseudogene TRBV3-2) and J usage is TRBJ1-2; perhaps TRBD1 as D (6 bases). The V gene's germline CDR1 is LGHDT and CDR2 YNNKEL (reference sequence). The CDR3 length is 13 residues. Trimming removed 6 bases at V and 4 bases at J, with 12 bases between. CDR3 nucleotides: TGTGCCAGCAGTCTGACAGGCGTCTATGGCTACACCTTC. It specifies CASSLTGVYGYTF.

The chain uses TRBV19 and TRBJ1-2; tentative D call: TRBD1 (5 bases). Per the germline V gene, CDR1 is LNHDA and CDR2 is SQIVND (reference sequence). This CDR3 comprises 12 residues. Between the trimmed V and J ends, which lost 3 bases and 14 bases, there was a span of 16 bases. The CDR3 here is CASSMGMGGRTF. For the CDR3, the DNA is TGTGCCAGTAGTATGGGAATGGGGGGTAGGACCTTC.

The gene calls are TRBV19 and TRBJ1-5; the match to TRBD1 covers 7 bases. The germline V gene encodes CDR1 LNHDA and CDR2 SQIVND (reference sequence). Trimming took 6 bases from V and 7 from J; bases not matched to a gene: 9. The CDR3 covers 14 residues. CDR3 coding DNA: TGTGCCAGTAGCCCTACAGGGGAGGAGCAGCCCCAGCATTTT. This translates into CASSPTGEEQPQHF.

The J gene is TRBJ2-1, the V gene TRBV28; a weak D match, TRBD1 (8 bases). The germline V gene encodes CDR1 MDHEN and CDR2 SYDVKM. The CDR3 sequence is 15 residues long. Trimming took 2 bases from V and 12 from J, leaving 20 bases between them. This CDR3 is CASSLLSTGGEGQFF. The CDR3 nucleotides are TGTGCCAGCAGTTTACTTTCTACAGGGGGGGAAGGGCAGTTCTTC.

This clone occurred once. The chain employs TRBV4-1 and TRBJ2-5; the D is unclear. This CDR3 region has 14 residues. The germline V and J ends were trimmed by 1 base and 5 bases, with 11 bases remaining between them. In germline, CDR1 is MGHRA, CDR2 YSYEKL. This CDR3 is CASSQGTLEETQYF. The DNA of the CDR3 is TGCGCCAGCAGCCAAGGTACTCTCGAGGAGACCCAGTACTTC.

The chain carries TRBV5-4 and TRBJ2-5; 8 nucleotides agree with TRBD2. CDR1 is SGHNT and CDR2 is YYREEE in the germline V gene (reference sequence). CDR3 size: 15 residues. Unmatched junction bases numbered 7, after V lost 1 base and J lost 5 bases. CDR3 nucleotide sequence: TGTGCCAGCAGCTTGTACGGGACTAGTGTCGAGACCCAGTACTTC. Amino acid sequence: CASSLYGTSVETQYF.

CDR3 loop: CSVAQNSNQPQHF. For the CDR3, the DNA is TGCAGCGTTGCACAGAATAGCAATCAGCCCCAGCATTTT. The chain recombines TRBV29-1 with TRBJ1-5, with no clear D. Between the trimmed V and J ends, which lost 4 bases and 0 bases, there was a span of 7 bases. CDR3 length: 13 amino acids. The germline V gene encodes CDR1 SQVTM and CDR2 ANQGSEA.

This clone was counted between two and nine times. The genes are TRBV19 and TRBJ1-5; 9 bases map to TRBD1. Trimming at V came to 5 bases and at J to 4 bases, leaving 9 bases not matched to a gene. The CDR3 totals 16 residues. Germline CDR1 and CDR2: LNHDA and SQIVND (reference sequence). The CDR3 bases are TGTGCCAGTAGTCCATCCCCCGGACAGGGGAATCAGCCCCAGCATTTT. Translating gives CASSPSPGQGNQPQHF.